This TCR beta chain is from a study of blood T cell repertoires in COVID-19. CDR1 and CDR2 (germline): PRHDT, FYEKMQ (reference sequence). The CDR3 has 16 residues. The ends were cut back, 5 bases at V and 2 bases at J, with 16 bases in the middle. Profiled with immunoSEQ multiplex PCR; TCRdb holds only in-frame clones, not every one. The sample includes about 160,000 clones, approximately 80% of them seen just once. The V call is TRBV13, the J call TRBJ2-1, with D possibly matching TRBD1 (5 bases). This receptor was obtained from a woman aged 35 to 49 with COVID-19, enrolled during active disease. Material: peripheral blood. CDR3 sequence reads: CASSLPGNLTYNEQFF. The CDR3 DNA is TGTGCCAGCAGCCTACCAGGGAATCTGACCTACAATGAGCAGTTCTTC. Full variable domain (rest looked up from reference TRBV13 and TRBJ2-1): AAGVIQSPRHLIKEKRETATLKCYPIPRHDTVYWYQQGPGQDPQFLISFYEKMQSDKGSIPDRFSAQQFSDYHSELNMSSLELGDSALYFCASSLPGNLTYNEQFFGPGTRLTVL.